The 32 T cell receptor beta chains reported below all come from one sample, sequenced in a study of identical twins. In TCRdb, the 5' RACE reads were re-called with MiXCR into one record per CDR3 protein. The sample consists of about 690,000 distinct CDR3 sequences, approximately 6% of them appearing once. The sample consisted of naive T cells sorted from blood. The receptors come from a man aged 18 to 30 in good health.

In this sample, this clonotype turned up many times. The V gene is TRBV27, the J gene TRBJ2-7; TRBD1 agrees at 7 bases. The CDR3 runs to 14 residues. CDR1 is MNHEY and CDR2 is SMNVEV in the germline V gene (reference sequence). V trimming: 4 bases; J trimming: 3 bases; junction bases outside the gene matches: 6. CDR3 in DNA: TGTGCCAGCAGTTCCCCGGGACAGAGCTACGAGCAGTACTTC. It codes for CASSSPGQSYEQYF.

Here the CDR3 reads CASSLLYQPQHF. CDR3 coding DNA: TGTGCCAGCAGCTTACTTTATCAGCCCCAGCATTTT. The J gene is TRBJ1-5, the V gene TRBV7-9; D ambiguous. CDR1 is SEHNR, CDR2 FQNEAQ, per germline (reference sequence). V lost 2 bases and J 5 bases, leaving 4 bases between the germline ends. This CDR3 comprises 12 residues.

This clonotype occurred many times. This rearrangement joins TRBV3-1 to TRBJ2-2; D call uncertain. The CDR3 covers 13 residues. Trimming took 1 base from V and 4 from J, leaving 4 bases between them. Germline-derived CDR1 and CDR2 are LGHDT and YNNKEL (reference sequence). CDR3 in DNA: TGTGCCAGCAGCCAAGTTAGCACCGGGGAGCTGTTTTTT. It translates to CASSQVSTGELFF.

This chain links TRBV20-1 with TRBJ1-5; D unclear. The V and J ends lost 0 bases and 0 bases respectively, with 9 bases between them. The length of the CDR3 is 15 residues. Germline CDR1 reads DFQATT; CDR2 reads SNEGSKA (reference sequence). The chain's CDR3 is CSARDWGNSNQPQHF. Written as DNA, the CDR3 is TGCAGTGCTAGAGATTGGGGAAATAGCAATCAGCCCCAGCATTTT.

Here the CDR3 reads CAIRPQGLAGGNTGELFF. CDR3 nucleotide sequence: TGTGCCATCAGACCCCAGGGACTAGCGGGAGGGAACACCGGGGAGCTGTTTTTT. The rearrangement uses TRBV10-3 and TRBJ2-2, with TRBD2 matching 15 bases. Per the germline V gene, CDR1 is ENHRY and CDR2 is SYGVKD. J gave up 1 base and V 6 bases, and 6 bases lay outside the gene matches. The CDR3 length is 18 residues.

This clonotype showed up just a few times. This chain uses TRBV30 with TRBJ2-7, with D perhaps matching TRBD1 or TRBD2 (5 bases each). V lost 1 base, J lost 6 bases, and 13 bases lay in between. The CDR3 extends over 13 amino acids. CDR1 is GTSNPN and CDR2 is SVGIG in the germline V gene (reference sequence). The DNA for the CDR3 is TGTGCCTGGAGTGGAAAGGGGACCTCCGAGCAGTACTTC. Translating gives CAWSGKGTSEQYF.

This clonotype appeared many times. This rearrangement joins TRBV11-2 to TRBJ2-1; D is possibly TRBD2 (5 bases). Germline V gives CDR1 SGHAT, CDR2 FQNNGV. This CDR3 is built from 15 residues. Trimming cost V 8 bases and J 2 bases, with 16 bases left between them. Here the CDR3 reads CASQPGVTPYNEQFF. The DNA of the CDR3 is TGTGCCAGCCAACCCGGGGTCACCCCCTACAATGAGCAGTTCTTC.

This clonotype was picked up many times. J is TRBJ1-1 and V is TRBV12-3 or TRBV12-4; no reliable D call. The V and J ends lost 0 bases and 11 bases respectively, with 16 bases between them. The CDR3 has 14 amino acids. CDR3 bases: TGTGCCAGCAGTTTAGCGTCGCACCCGCTGATGGCTTTCTTT. It translates to CASSLASHPLMAFF.

This clonotype was counted between two and nine times. The chain employs TRBV5-7 and TRBJ2-7; 7 nucleotides align to TRBD1. TRBV5-7 is an ORF for which the function is uncertain. The length of the CDR3 is 16 residues. Trimming removed 4 bases from V and 1 base from J; junction bases left unmatched: 11. In DNA, the CDR3 is TGTGCCAGCAGCACCTCACACCGACAGGGTTCCTACGAGCAGTACGTC. Amino acids: CASSTSHRQGSYEQYV.

CDR3 bases: TGCGCCAGCATCCCAGACCTCTACGAGCAGTACTTC. Protein sequence: CASIPDLYEQYF. The rearrangement uses TRBV23-1 and TRBJ2-7; no firm D call. TRBV23-1 is assigned to the ORF class and has an uncertain function. The V end lost 7 bases, the J end lost 3 bases, and 10 bases lay between the germline ends. The CDR3 is 12 amino acids.

This clonotype was picked up a small number of times. V is TRBV3-1 and J is TRBJ2-3, with unresolved D. CDR1 LGHDT and CDR2 YNNKEL come from the germline V gene (reference sequence). The CDR3 spans 16 residues. The V end lost 4 bases, the J end lost 0 bases, and 14 bases lay between the germline ends. The CDR3 reads CASSPPWGPSTDTQYF. CDR3 nucleotide sequence: TGTGCCAGCAGCCCCCCCTGGGGTCCGAGCACAGATACGCAGTATTTT.

This clonotype was picked up many times. The genes are TRBV4-2 and TRBJ2-3, with TRBD1 identical over 10 bases. V was pared by 4 bases and J by 0 bases, with 10 bases of the junction left unmatched. The germline V gene has CDR1 LGHNA and CDR2 YNFKEQ. The CDR3 loop spans 18 amino acids. The CDR3 loop reads CASSPTGGVLQSTDTQYF. The CDR3 coding sequence is TGTGCCAGCAGCCCGACAGGGGGCGTGCTACAGAGCACAGATACGCAGTATTTT.

This clonotype has ten or more counts. The chain uses TRBV12-3 or TRBV12-4 and TRBJ2-2; D is possibly TRBD1 (5 bases). The CDR3 sequence is 16 residues long. Deletions cut 3 bases from V and 6 bases from J, with 17 bases between. CDR3 amino acids: CASSFGSAGWSGELFF. The CDR3 coding sequence is TGTGCCAGCAGTTTTGGTTCGGCAGGGTGGTCCGGGGAGCTGTTTTTT.

This clonotype appeared many times. The chain carries TRBV5-5 and TRBJ2-3; the match to TRBD2 covers 9 bases. Germline V gives CDR1 SGHKS, CDR2 YYEKEE (reference sequence). The CDR3 spans 15 residues. The trim removed 5 bases at V and 1 base at J, leaving 5 bases unmatched. The CDR3 here is CASSRWTSGTDTQYF. DNA for the CDR3: TGTGCCAGCAGTCGATGGACTAGCGGCACAGATACGCAGTATTTT.

The V gene is TRBV3-1, the J gene TRBJ2-7; D possibly corresponds to TRBD1 (5 bases). The V and J ends lost 1 base and 6 bases respectively, with 13 bases between them. The CDR3 length is 14 residues. Germline V gene sequence: CDR1 LGHDT, CDR2 YNNKEL (reference sequence). CDR3 protein: CASSQGRTTGEQYV. The CDR3 bases are TGTGCCAGCAGCCAAGGACGGACAACGGGCGAGCAGTACGTC.

This clonotype was recorded a few times. V and J are TRBV4-1 and TRBJ1-4; no clear D gene. Between the trimmed V and J ends, which lost 0 bases and 6 bases, there was a span of 17 bases. The germline CDR1 and CDR2 sequences are MGHRA and YSYEKL. The CDR3 covers 17 residues. DNA of the CDR3: TGCGCCAGCAGCCAAGACTCCGGACCCCGGGAGTATGAAAAACTGTTTTTT. This encodes CASSQDSGPREYEKLFF.

Concerning this clonotype: With a much larger clone just one base away, this may be a read error. Since no conserved phenylalanine or tryptophan closes the CDR3, a read error is the likely cause. The chain has TRBV4-1 and TRBJ2-1; weak D call: TRBD2 (6 bases). This CDR3 region has 14 residues. Trimming pared 4 bases from V and 3 bases from J, leaving 10 bases between. Germline V CDR1 and CDR2: MGHRA, YSYEKL. The CDR3, as DNA: TGCGCCAGCAGCCCTACGGGGGTCTACAATGAGCAGTTCTGC. Protein sequence: CASSPTGVYNEQFC.

There are many counts of this clonotype. The rearrangement uses TRBV10-3 and TRBJ1-1; D gene uncertain. The ends were cut back, 4 bases at V and 3 bases at J, with 6 bases in the middle. The CDR3 runs to 12 residues. Germline V gives CDR1 ENHRY, CDR2 SYGVKD. Here the CDR3 reads CAISGSDTEAFF. Written as DNA, the CDR3 is TGTGCCATCAGTGGTTCGGACACTGAAGCTTTCTTT.

This chain links TRBV4-1 with TRBJ1-1, with 10 bases that match TRBD1. Unmatched junction bases numbered 6, after V lost 4 bases and J lost 4 bases. The CDR3 is 15 residues long. Germline V gene lookup returns CDR1 MGHRA and CDR2 YSYEKL. The CDR3 is CASSPPGTGATEAFF. In DNA, the CDR3 is TGCGCCAGCAGCCCACCCGGGACAGGGGCCACTGAAGCTTTCTTT.

This clonotype showed up many times. This chain uses TRBV7-8 with TRBJ2-5; 9 bases fit TRBD1. The CDR3 has 15 residues. Losses at the gene ends were 4 bases for V and 4 bases for J; bases not matched to a gene: 7. Germline V gene data show CDR1 as SGHVS and CDR2 as FQNEAQ. Here the CDR3 reads CASSSTGGSLETQYF. CDR3 DNA: TGTGCCAGCAGCTCCACAGGGGGCAGTTTAGAGACCCAGTACTTC.

This clonotype appeared a few times. The chain links TRBV12-3 or TRBV12-4 to TRBJ2-5; no clear D. The ends were cut back, 4 bases at V and 3 bases at J, with 9 bases in the middle. CDR3 length: 13 amino acids. CDR3 residues: CASSSRSEETQYF. The CDR3 DNA is TGTGCCAGCAGTTCGCGGAGTGAAGAGACCCAGTACTTC.

This clonotype has at least ten counts. The chain employs TRBV5-5 and TRBJ2-1, with 7 bases that match TRBD1. In germline, CDR1 is SGHKS, CDR2 YYEKEE (reference sequence). With 4 bases clipped from V and 7 bases from J, the junction kept 11 bases outside the gene matches. The CDR3 loop spans 15 amino acids. The CDR3 region has the DNA TGTGCCAGCAGCACCCTAGGGACAGAGAAGAATGAGCAGTTCTTC. Protein product: CASSTLGTEKNEQFF.

The genes are TRBV28 and TRBJ2-4; 10 bases agree with TRBD2. Germline values: CDR1 MDHEN, CDR2 SYDVKM. This CDR3 has 17 amino acids. Unmatched junction bases numbered 9, after V lost 5 bases and J lost 2 bases. The CDR3: CASSKKGLADSKNIQYF. CDR3 in DNA: TGTGCCAGCAGTAAAAAAGGACTAGCGGATTCCAAAAACATTCAGTACTTC. Variable domain in full (rest from reference TRBV28 and TRBJ2-4): DVKVTQSSRYLVKRTGEKVFLECVQDMDHENMFWYRQDPGLGLRLIYFSYDVKMKEKGDIPEGYSVSREKKERFSLILESASTNQTSMYLCASSKKGLADSKNIQYFGAGTRLSVL.

At least ten counts were recorded for this clonotype. The J gene is TRBJ1-3, the V gene TRBV12-3 or TRBV12-4, with D tentatively TRBD1 (5 bases). This CDR3 has 10 amino acids. V was cut by 6 bases and J by 15 bases, with 12 bases left in between. CDR3 amino acids: CASRGQGGYF. Written as DNA, the CDR3 is TGTGCCAGCAGAGGACAAGGAGGATATTTT.

This clonotype was seen many times. The chain joins TRBV20-1 to TRBJ2-1, with D maybe TRBD2 (6 bases). From germline, CDR1 is DFQATT and CDR2 SNEGSKA (reference sequence). The V end lost 1 base, the J end lost 7 bases, and 11 bases lay between the germline ends. The CDR3 runs 13 residues. The CDR3 DNA follows: TGCAGTGCTAGAGCGGGAGCTAGGAATGAGCAGTTCTTC. Translating gives CSARAGARNEQFF.

This clonotype came up many times. The rearrangement uses TRBV15 and TRBJ2-3; D is unclear. The V gene lost 0 bases and the J gene lost 6 bases, with 7 bases spanning the gap. The CDR3 contains 13 residues. Germline V lookup: CDR1 LNHNV, CDR2 YYDKDF (reference sequence). The CDR3 DNA reads TGTGCCACCAGCAGAGATGAGGAGGATACGCAGTATTTT. It codes for CATSRDEEDTQYF.

The chain is built from TRBV18 and TRBJ1-5; perhaps TRBD1 as D (5 bases). The length of the CDR3 is 16 residues. Per the germline V gene, CDR1 is KGHSH and CDR2 is LQKENI. Trimming removed 3 bases from V and 6 bases from J, with 18 bases in between. CDR3 residues: CASSPSAIGAPQPQHF. The CDR3 nucleotides are TGTGCCAGCTCACCGTCGGCGATTGGGGCCCCTCAGCCCCAGCATTTT.

This clonotype was found many times. The genes are TRBV20-1 and TRBJ2-4, with D perhaps being TRBD1 or TRBD2 (5 bases each). Germline lookup yields CDR1 DFQATT and CDR2 SNEGSKA (reference sequence). V was pared by 3 bases and J by 0 bases, with 15 bases between. The CDR3 is made up of 16 amino acids. CDR3 protein: CSARSHPGTAKNIQYF. The CDR3 DNA reads as TGCAGTGCTAGGTCCCATCCCGGGACAGCCAAAAACATTCAGTACTTC.

This clonotype has a handful of counts. The chain uses TRBV27 and TRBJ2-1, with 9 bases identical to TRBD2. The J segment lost 6 bases and the V segment lost 6 bases, leaving 12 bases of the junction unmatched. This CDR3 has 16 amino acids. Germline CDR1 reads MNHEY; CDR2 reads SMNVEV (reference sequence). The CDR3 nucleotides read TGTGCCAGCAGCTCCCCTAGCGGGATTTTGGGCAATGAGCAGTTCTTC. Protein: CASSSPSGILGNEQFF.

Many counts were recorded for this clonotype. V and J are TRBV7-9 and TRBJ1-4, with D hard to call. V shed 1 base and J shed 7 bases, with 7 bases lying between them. Per germline, CDR1 SEHNR and CDR2 FQNEAQ (reference sequence). This CDR3 contains 13 residues. The CDR3 protein is CASSLGSVEKLFF. Written as DNA, the CDR3 is TGTGCCAGCAGCTTAGGAAGTGTTGAAAAACTGTTTTTT.

This clonotype was picked up a small number of times. J is TRBJ2-7 and V is TRBV4-3; TRBD2 aligns across 10 bases. Germline V gene lookup returns CDR1 LGHNA and CDR2 YSLEER. CDR3 length: 17 residues. V gave up 0 bases and J gave up 3 bases; unmatched junction bases: 8. The CDR3 coding sequence is TGCGCCAGCAGCCAAGATCGAGCGGGAGGGCCCTTCTACGAGCAGTACTTC. Its protein is CASSQDRAGGPFYEQYF.

The genes are TRBV28 and TRBJ2-5; possibly TRBD2 for D (6 bases). V dropped 6 bases and J dropped 5 bases, with 10 bases sitting between them. CDR1 MDHEN and CDR2 SYDVKM come from the germline V gene. The CDR3 spans 12 residues. The chain's CDR3 is CASSGSGETQYF. As DNA, the CDR3 is TGTGCCAGCAGCGGGAGTGGTGAGACCCAGTACTTC. The entire variable domain, with the rest obtained from reference TRBV28 and TRBJ2-5, is as follows: DVKVTQSSRYLVKRTGEKVFLECVQDMDHENMFWYRQDPGLGLRLIYFSYDVKMKEKGDIPEGYSVSREKKERFSLILESASTNQTSMYLCASSGSGETQYFGPGTRLLVL.